These 26 T cell receptor beta chains came from one sample sequenced in a study of CD8 T cells in Susac syndrome. With random hexamers, 0.5 to 1 ug RNA was reverse transcribed. TCRdb fed the immunoSEQ multiplex PCR reads into MiXCR, producing one record per CDR3 protein. The sample holds 40,000 to 55,000 distinct CDR3 sequences, around 92% seen once. Material: CD8+ T cells from PBMCs. The source of these receptors is a human donor in good health.

V and J are TRBV7-9 and TRBJ1-1; D uncertain. The CDR3 sequence is 15 residues long. Germline V lookup: CDR1 SEHNR, CDR2 FQNEAQ (reference sequence). The V end lost 5 bases, the J end lost 0 bases, and 13 bases lay between the germline ends. DNA of the CDR3: TGTGCCAGCAGCCCCCTAGAGGCAATGAACACTGAAGCTTTCTTT. Translation gives CASSPLEAMNTEAFF.

The chain carries TRBV7-9 and TRBJ2-2, with D perhaps being TRBD1 or TRBD2 (5 bases each). V lost 7 bases and J lost 6, with 15 bases in between. Looked up from germline, CDR1 is SEHNR and CDR2 is FQNEAQ (reference sequence). This CDR3 spans 14 amino acids. The CDR3: CASTSVGVAGELFF. The CDR3, as DNA: TGTGCCAGCACCTCAGTGGGGGTAGCCGGGGAGCTGTTTTTT. The variable domain in full, with the rest retrieved from reference TRBV7-9 and TRBJ2-2, is DTGVSQNPRHKITKRGQNVTFRCDPISEHNRLYWYRQTLGQGPEFLTYFQNEAQLEKSRLLSDRFSAERPKGSFSTLEIQRTEQGDSAMYLCASTSVGVAGELFFGEGSRLTVL.

This clonotype was seen only a few times. The J gene is TRBJ2-1, the V gene TRBV6-1, with 7 bases fitting TRBD1. V lost 5 bases, J lost 6 bases, and 7 bases stayed unmatched. The V gene's germline CDR1 is MNHNS and CDR2 SASEGT. The CDR3 is made up of 14 amino acids. CDR3 sequence: CASSPGQAPNEQFF. The DNA for the CDR3 is TGTGCCAGCAGTCCAGGACAGGCCCCCAATGAGCAGTTCTTC.

V gene TRBV4-1 combines with J gene TRBJ1-2; no reliable D call. CDR1 MGHRA and CDR2 YSYEKL come from the germline V gene. Trimming pared 0 bases from V and 6 bases from J, leaving 14 bases between. The CDR3 runs 15 residues. CDR3 loop: CASSQDSYLSNGYTF. DNA for the CDR3: TGCGCCAGCAGCCAAGATTCATACCTCTCGAATGGCTACACCTTC.

V usage is TRBV6-2 or TRBV6-3 and J usage is TRBJ2-7; 7 bases align to TRBD2. In germline, CDR1 is MNHEY, CDR2 SVGEGT. The CDR3 is 15 amino acids. The trim removed 7 bases at V and 2 bases at J, leaving 11 bases unmatched. Here the CDR3 DNA reads TGTGCCAGCACCATCCCACCGGGACTACCCTACGAGCAGTACTTC. It specifies CASTIPPGLPYEQYF.

This chain links TRBV5-6 with TRBJ2-7; D may be TRBD2 (6 bases). V shed 1 base and J shed 4 bases, with 12 bases lying between them. CDR1 is SGHDT, CDR2 YYEEEE, per germline. The CDR3 extends over 14 amino acids. In DNA form, the CDR3 reads TGTGCCAGCAGCTTGTGGGGGGTTGGGTACGAGCAGTACTTC. Protein product: CASSLWGVGYEQYF.

This sequence joins TRBV7-9 and TRBJ2-7; D possibly matches TRBD1 or TRBD2 (5 bases each). With 1 base removed from V and 2 bases from J, the gap between germline ends came to 15 bases. CDR1 is SEHNR and CDR2 is FQNEAQ in the germline V gene (reference sequence). The CDR3 runs to 16 residues. CDR3 sequence: CASSLGQGWDAYEQYF. In DNA, the CDR3 is TGTGCCAGCAGCTTAGGTCAGGGATGGGACGCCTACGAGCAGTACTTC.

The chain couples TRBV7-9 to TRBJ2-1, with 9 bases that match TRBD2. This CDR3 region has 16 residues. V lost 1 base to trimming and J lost 6 bases; unmatched junction nucleotides: 7. CDR1 is SEHNR, CDR2 FQNEAQ, per germline (reference sequence). CDR3 residues: CASSLGWREGFNEQFF. CDR3 nucleotide sequence: TGTGCCAGCAGCTTAGGATGGCGGGAGGGGTTCAATGAGCAGTTCTTC.

The J gene is TRBJ2-7, the V gene TRBV5-6, with 11 nucleotides matching TRBD2. Germline CDR1 and CDR2: SGHDT and YYEEEE. The CDR3 length is 16 residues. V gave up 3 bases and J gave up 3 bases; unmatched junction bases: 8. CDR3 in DNA: TGTGCCAGCAGCTCCCGGATGACTAGCGGGGACTACGAGCAGTACTTC. It yields the protein CASSSRMTSGDYEQYF.

V usage is TRBV25-1 and J usage is TRBJ1-5; D is ambiguous. Per the germline V gene, CDR1 is MGHDK and CDR2 is SYGVNS. V was cut by 2 bases and J by 4 bases, with 6 bases left in between. The CDR3 contains 13 residues. The chain's CDR3 is CASSEGVNQPQHF. DNA of the CDR3: TGTGCCAGCAGTGAAGGGGTAAATCAGCCCCAGCATTTT.

This sequence joins TRBV7-8 and TRBJ2-3, with 7 bases that match TRBD2. The junction had 10 bases not matched to a gene; V was cut back by 5 bases and J by 5 bases. This CDR3 is 15 amino acids long. Germline loops: CDR1 SGHVS, CDR2 FQNEAQ. The CDR3 loop reads CASSVGLEEVDTQYF. The CDR3 DNA is TGTGCCAGCAGCGTCGGACTAGAGGAGGTAGATACGCAGTATTTT.

The V call is TRBV4-3, the J call TRBJ1-5, with a weak D call TRBD1 (5 bases). This CDR3 spans 15 amino acids. From germline, CDR1 is LGHNA and CDR2 YSLEER. V dropped 0 bases and J dropped 2 bases, with 8 bases sitting between them. In DNA form, the CDR3 reads TGCGCCAGCAGCCAAGACAGGGTGGGCAATCAGCCCCAGCATTTT. Its translation: CASSQDRVGNQPQHF.

The chain joins TRBV7-4 to TRBJ2-5; either TRBD1 or TRBD2 may supply D (5 bases each). The CDR3 spans 15 residues. V lost 3 bases to trimming and J lost 0 bases, with 11 bases between them. Germline CDR1 SGHVT, CDR2 SQSDAQ. CDR3 protein: CASSFPGPYQETQYF. The CDR3 DNA sequence: TGTGCCAGCAGCTTCCCGGGGCCGTACCAAGAGACCCAGTACTTC. Together with reference TRBV7-4 and TRBJ2-5, the CDR3 gives the full variable domain: GAGVSQSPRYKVAKRGRDVALRCDSISGHVTLYWYRQTLGQGSEVLTYSQSDAQRDKSGRPSGRFSAERPERSVSTLKIQRTEQGDSAVYLCASSFPGPYQETQYFGPGTRLLVL.

This chain joins TRBV11-2 and TRBJ1-1; a possible D gene is TRBD1 (6 bases). Germline-derived CDR1 and CDR2 are SGHAT and FQNNGV. The V and J ends lost 8 bases and 1 base respectively, with 17 bases between them. The CDR3 runs to 15 residues. The CDR3 is CASRRWDTKNTEAFF. CDR3 nucleotides: TGTGCCAGCCGACGCTGGGACACCAAGAACACTGAAGCTTTCTTT.

The chain employs TRBV15 and TRBJ1-1, with 8 bases fitting TRBD1. Trimming cost V 0 bases and J 0 bases; bases outside gene matches: 9. CDR3 size: 18 residues. Per the germline V gene, CDR1 is LNHNV and CDR2 is YYDKDF (reference sequence). CDR3 sequence: CATSREGQGPGLNTEAFF. In DNA, the CDR3 is TGTGCCACCAGCAGAGAAGGACAGGGACCGGGTTTGAACACTGAAGCTTTCTTT.

This clonotype was picked up one time. The CDR3 DNA reads as TGTGCCAGCAGCCACATGGGACGGGGAGTGGCAGATACGCAGTATTTT. The encoded protein is CASSHMGRGVADTQYF. The V gene is TRBV7-9, the J gene TRBJ2-3; D is possibly TRBD1 or TRBD2 (5 bases each). CDR3 length: 16 amino acids. CDR1 is SEHNR, CDR2 FQNEAQ, per germline (reference sequence). V was pared by 5 bases and J by 4 bases, with 19 bases between.

V is TRBV7-2 and J is TRBJ1-1, with D hard to call. Germline-derived CDR1 and CDR2 are SGHTA and FQGNSA. V was shortened by 0 bases and J by 4 bases, with 0 bases between the two germline ends. This CDR3 has 11 amino acids. In DNA, the CDR3 is TGTGCCAGCAGCTTAGCCACTGAAGCTTTCTTT. Translating gives CASSLATEAFF.

This chain joins TRBV6-5 and TRBJ2-5; 8 nucleotides agree with TRBD1. This CDR3 is 15 amino acids long. The V gene end was trimmed by 6 bases and the J gene end by 4 bases; junction bases not matched to a gene: 10. Looked up from germline, CDR1 is MNHEY and CDR2 is SVGAGI. CDR3 in DNA: TGTGCCAGCAGCCTCCGACAGGGGAACACAGAGACCCAGTACTTC. It encodes CASSLRQGNTETQYF.

The chain recombines TRBV5-1 with TRBJ1-1; TRBD1 agrees at 11 bases. CDR3 length: 15 amino acids. Looked up from germline, CDR1 is SGHRS and CDR2 is YFSETQ. Trimming removed 0 bases from V and 5 bases from J; junction bases left unmatched: 3. CDR3 DNA sequence: TGCGCCAGCAGCTTGGGGGACAGGGGGGAAACTGAAGCTTTCTTT. As protein: CASSLGDRGETEAFF. The full variable domain, in which reference TRBV5-1 and TRBJ1-1 provide the parts outside the CDR3, is KAGVTQTPRYLIKTRGQQVTLSCSPISGHRSVSWYQQTPGQGLQFLFEYFSETQRNKGNFPGRFSGRQFSNSRSEMNVSTLELGDSALYLCASSLGDRGETEAFFGQGTRLTVV.

As DNA, the CDR3 is TGTGCCAGCAGTTACCAGGGCCCAATCCTGTGGGAGCAGTACTTC. It translates to CASSYQGPILWEQYF. The chain combines TRBV6-5 with TRBJ2-7; the D gene is possibly TRBD1 (5 bases). Trimming shortened V by 2 bases and J by 7 bases, and 18 bases separated the two germline ends. Germline CDR1 and CDR2: MNHEY and SVGAGI. This CDR3 contains 15 residues.

V and J are TRBV6-1 and TRBJ1-2; D is possibly TRBD1 (5 bases). The CDR3 covers 14 residues. The V end was cut by 2 bases, the J end by 4 bases, with 11 bases between. Germline lookup yields CDR1 MNHNS and CDR2 SASEGT. The CDR3, as DNA: TGTGCCAGCAGTGAAACAGGAGCCGTCTATGGCTACACCTTC. This encodes CASSETGAVYGYTF.

The chain employs TRBV4-1 and TRBJ1-2; 7 positions match TRBD1. V was pared by 3 bases and J by 8 bases, with 12 bases of the junction left unmatched. Germline V gene data show CDR1 as MGHRA and CDR2 as YSYEKL. This CDR3 has 15 residues. DNA for the CDR3: TGCGCCAGCAGCCAGATAACAGGGGTAATGCCCGGCTACACCTTC. Translating it yields CASSQITGVMPGYTF.

The rearrangement links TRBV7-9 to TRBJ2-5; no reliable D call. The CDR3 is 13 residues long. Germline loops: CDR1 SEHNR, CDR2 FQNEAQ (reference sequence). Trimming left V 6 bases short and J 2 bases short, with 10 bases between. As DNA, the CDR3 is TGTGCCAGCAGATCTGACGGACAAGAGACCCAGTACTTC. Translated: CASRSDGQETQYF.

The chain couples TRBV7-9 to TRBJ2-7, with D hard to call. V lost 5 bases and J 4 bases, leaving 12 bases between the germline ends. Germline V gene data show CDR1 as SEHNR and CDR2 as FQNEAQ (reference sequence). This CDR3 region has 13 residues. The CDR3 region is CASSQKREYEQYF. CDR3 in DNA: TGTGCCAGCAGCCAAAAGCGAGAGTACGAGCAGTACTTC.

This clonotype was seen a few times. This chain uses TRBV7-8 with TRBJ2-1; 10 bases line up with TRBD2. Unmatched junction bases numbered 7, after V lost 5 bases and J lost 0 bases. Germline V gives CDR1 SGHVS, CDR2 FQNEAQ. CDR3 length equals 17 residues. CDR3 nucleotide sequence: TGTGCCAGCAGCCAGGCAGCGGGAGGGAGCTCCTACAATGAGCAGTTCTTC. Translation gives CASSQAAGGSSYNEQFF.

The V and J genes are TRBV19 and TRBJ1-1; possible D gene TRBD1, 6 bases. The V end lost 5 bases, the J end lost 3 bases, and 16 bases lay between the germline ends. Germline CDR1 and CDR2: LNHDA and SQIVND (reference sequence). CDR3 size: 15 residues. The CDR3 loop is CASSWGPGFDTEAFF. As DNA, the CDR3 is TGTGCCAGTAGTTGGGGGCCAGGGTTCGACACTGAAGCTTTCTTT.